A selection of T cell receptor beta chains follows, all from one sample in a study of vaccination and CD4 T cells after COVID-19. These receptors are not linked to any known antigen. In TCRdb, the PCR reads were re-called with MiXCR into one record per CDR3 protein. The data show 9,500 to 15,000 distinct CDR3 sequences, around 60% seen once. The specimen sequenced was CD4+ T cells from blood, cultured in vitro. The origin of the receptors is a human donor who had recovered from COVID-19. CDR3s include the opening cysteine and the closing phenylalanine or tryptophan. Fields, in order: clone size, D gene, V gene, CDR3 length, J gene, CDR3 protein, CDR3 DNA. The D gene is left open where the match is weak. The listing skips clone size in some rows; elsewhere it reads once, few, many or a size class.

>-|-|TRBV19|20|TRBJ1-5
CASSIKGGDSGLYSNQPQHF
TGTGCCAGTAGTATAAAGGGGGGGGACTCGGGGCTATATAGCAATCAGCCCCAGCATTTT
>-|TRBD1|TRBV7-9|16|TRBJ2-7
CASSYSGQGDPYEQYF
TGTGCCAGCAGCTACTCCGGACAGGGGGACCCCTACGAGCAGTACTTC
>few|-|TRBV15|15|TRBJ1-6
CATSRDMNGGGPLHF
TGTGCCACCAGCAGAGATATGAACGGCGGTGGACCCCTCCACTTT
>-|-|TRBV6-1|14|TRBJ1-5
CASAPGFGNQPQHF
TGTGCCAGTGCACCGGGTTTCGGTAATCAGCCCCAGCATTTT
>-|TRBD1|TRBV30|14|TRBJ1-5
CAWSPGQGNQPQHF
TGTGCCTGGAGTCCGGGACAGGGGAATCAGCCCCAGCATTTT
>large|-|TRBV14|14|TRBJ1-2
CASSQNLEGNGYTF
TGTGCCAGCAGCCAGAACCTCGAAGGGAATGGCTACACCTTC
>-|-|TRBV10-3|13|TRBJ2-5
CAIKGPAQETQYF
TGTGCCATCAAGGGCCCGGCCCAAGAGACCCAGTACTTC
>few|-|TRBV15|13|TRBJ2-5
CATSRDFKETQYF
TGTGCCACCAGCAGAGACTTCAAAGAGACCCAGTACTTC
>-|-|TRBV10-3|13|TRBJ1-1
CAISAPGAGTTFF
TGTGCCATCAGCGCTCCGGGTGCCGGGACTACTTTCTTT
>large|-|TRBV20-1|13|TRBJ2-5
CSSVLGAKETQYF
TGCAGTTCGGTGTTGGGCGCTAAAGAGACCCAGTACTTC
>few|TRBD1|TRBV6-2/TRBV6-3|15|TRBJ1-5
CASSWGTDSNQPQHF
TGTGCCAGCAGTTGGGGGACAGATAGCAATCAGCCCCAGCATTTT
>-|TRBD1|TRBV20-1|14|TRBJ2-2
CSAVGQENTGELFF
TGCAGTGCCGTGGGACAGGAGAACACCGGGGAGCTGTTTTTT
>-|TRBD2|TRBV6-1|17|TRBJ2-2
CASRPTSGRAKNRELFF
TGTGCCAGCAGGCCAACTAGCGGGAGGGCCAAAAACCGGGAGCTGTTTTTT
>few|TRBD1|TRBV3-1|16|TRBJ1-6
CASSQGVQGAGSPLHF
TGTGCCAGCAGCCAAGGAGTACAGGGGGCCGGATCACCCCTCCACTTT
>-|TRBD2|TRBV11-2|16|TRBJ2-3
CASSRRLAGSTDTQYF
TGTGCCAGCAGCAGAAGATTAGCGGGTAGTACAGATACGCAGTATTTT
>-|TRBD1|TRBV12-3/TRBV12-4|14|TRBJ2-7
CASSGQGISYEQYF
TGTGCCAGCAGTGGACAGGGGATCTCCTACGAGCAGTACTTC
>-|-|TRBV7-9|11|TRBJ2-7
CASSLGVEQYF
TGTGCCAGCAGCTTAGGGGTCGAGCAGTACTTC
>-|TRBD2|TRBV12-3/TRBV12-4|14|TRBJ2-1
CASSLLAGEYEQFF
TGTGCCAGCAGTTTATTAGCGGGAGAGTATGAGCAGTTCTTC
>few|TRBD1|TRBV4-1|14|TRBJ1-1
CASSQEDRGGEAFF
TGCGCCAGCAGCCAAGAAGACAGGGGAGGTGAAGCTTTCTTT
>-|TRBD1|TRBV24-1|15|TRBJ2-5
CATSDAGQGTETQYF
TGTGCCACCAGTGATGCGGGACAGGGGACGGAGACCCAGTACTTC
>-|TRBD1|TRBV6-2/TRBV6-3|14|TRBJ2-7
CASTQTGVAGEQYF
TGTGCCAGCACCCAGACAGGGGTGGCGGGCGAGCAGTACTTC
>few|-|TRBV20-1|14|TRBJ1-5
CSARAEGTLDPQHF
TGCAGTGCTAGGGCTGAAGGGACCCTTGATCCCCAGCATTTT
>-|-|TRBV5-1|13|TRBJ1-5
CASSYGEGQPQHF
TGCGCCAGCAGCTACGGGGAAGGTCAGCCCCAGCATTTT
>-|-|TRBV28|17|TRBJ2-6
CASSFEAGNSGANVLTF
TGTGCCAGCAGTTTTGAGGCGGGAAACTCTGGGGCCAACGTCCTGACTTTC
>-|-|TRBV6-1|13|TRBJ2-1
CASSELSVAEQFF
TGTGCCAGCAGTGAATTATCCGTGGCGGAGCAGTTCTTC
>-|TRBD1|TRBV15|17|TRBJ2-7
CATSRGNRGANGYEQYF
TGTGCCACCAGCAGAGGAAACAGGGGGGCCAACGGCTACGAGCAGTACTTC
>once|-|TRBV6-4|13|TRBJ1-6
CASSSTVNSPLHF
TGTGCCAGCAGTTCGACAGTTAATTCACCCCTCCACTTT
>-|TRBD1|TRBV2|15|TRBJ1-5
CASSADRGLGQPQHF
TGTGCCAGCAGTGCGGACAGGGGGCTGGGTCAGCCCCAGCATTTT
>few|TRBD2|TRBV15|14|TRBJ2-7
CATSATSVGHEQYF
TGTGCCACCAGCGCGACTAGCGTCGGCCACGAGCAGTACTTC
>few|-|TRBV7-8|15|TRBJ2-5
CASSARRVSRETQYF
TGTGCCAGCAGCGCCCGACGGGTATCGAGGGAGACCCAGTACTTC
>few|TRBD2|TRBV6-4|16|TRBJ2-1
CASSDLAGGEYNEQFF
TGTGCCAGCAGTGATCTAGCGGGAGGGGAATACAATGAGCAGTTCTTC
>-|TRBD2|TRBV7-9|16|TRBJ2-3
CASSPRFGTSSGTQYF
TGTGCCAGCAGCCCTCGATTCGGGACTAGCAGCGGTACGCAGTATTTT
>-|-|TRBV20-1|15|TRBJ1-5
CSARDSVGGGQPQHF
TGCAGTGCTAGAGATTCAGTGGGGGGGGGTCAGCCCCAGCATTTT
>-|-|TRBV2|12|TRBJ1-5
CASQGMRQPQHF
TGTGCCAGCCAGGGGATGCGTCAGCCCCAGCATTTT
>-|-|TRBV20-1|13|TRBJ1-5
CSAGRRAGQPQHF
TGCAGTGCTGGTCGGAGGGCTGGACAGCCCCAGCATTTT
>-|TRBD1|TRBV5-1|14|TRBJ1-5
CASSEGTGNQPQHF
TGCGCCAGCAGCGAGGGGACAGGCAATCAGCCCCAGCATTTT
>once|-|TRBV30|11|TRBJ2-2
CAWRGSGELFF
TGTGCCTGGAGGGGCAGCGGGGAGCTGTTTTTT
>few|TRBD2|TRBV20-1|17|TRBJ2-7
CSAQPGLAGRSSYEQYF
TGCAGTGCGCAACCGGGACTAGCGGGAAGAAGCTCCTACGAGCAGTACTTC
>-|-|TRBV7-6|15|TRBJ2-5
CASSLLATKGETQYF
TGTGCCAGCAGCTTGCTAGCGACAAAAGGGGAGACCCAGTACTTC
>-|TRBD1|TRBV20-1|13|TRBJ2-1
CSARGRDSNEQFF
TGCAGTGCGAGGGGCAGGGACAGTAATGAGCAGTTCTTC
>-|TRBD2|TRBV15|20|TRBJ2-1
CATRRFGTSGKIVAYNEQFF
TGTGCCACCAGAAGGTTCGGGACTAGCGGGAAAATTGTAGCCTACAATGAGCAGTTCTTC
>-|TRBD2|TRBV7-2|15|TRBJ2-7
CASSSPQREGDEQYF
TGTGCCAGCAGCTCACCTCAGCGGGAGGGGGACGAGCAGTACTTC
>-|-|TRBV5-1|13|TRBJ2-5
CASRRSEGETQYF
TGCGCCAGCAGAAGGTCAGAGGGTGAGACCCAGTACTTC
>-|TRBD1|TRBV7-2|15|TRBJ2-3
CASSLTGAGSDTQYF
TGTGCCAGCAGCCTGACAGGGGCTGGGTCAGATACGCAGTATTTT
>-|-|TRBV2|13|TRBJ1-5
CASSYDRSQPQHF
TGTGCCAGCAGCTACGACAGGAGTCAGCCCCAGCATTTT
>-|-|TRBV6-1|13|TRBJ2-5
CASTRGGVETQYF
TGTGCCAGCACCCGCGGGGGCGTTGAGACCCAGTACTTC
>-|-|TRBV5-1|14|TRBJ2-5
CASSLSKGQETQYF
TGCGCCAGCAGCTTGTCCAAGGGCCAAGAGACCCAGTACTTC
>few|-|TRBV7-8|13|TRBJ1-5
CASRGDSNQPQHF
TGTGCCAGCAGGGGGGATAGCAATCAGCCCCAGCATTTT
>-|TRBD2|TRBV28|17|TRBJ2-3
CASSSPGLADLTDTQYF
TGTGCCAGCAGTTCACCGGGACTAGCGGATCTGACGGATACGCAGTATTTT
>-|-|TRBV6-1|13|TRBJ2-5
CASIIAADQTQYF
TGTGCCAGCATAATAGCGGCAGACCAGACCCAGTACTTC
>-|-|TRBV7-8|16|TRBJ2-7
CASSLARFGSRYEQYF
TGTGCCAGCAGCTTAGCGCGCTTTGGTAGTCGCTACGAGCAGTACTTC